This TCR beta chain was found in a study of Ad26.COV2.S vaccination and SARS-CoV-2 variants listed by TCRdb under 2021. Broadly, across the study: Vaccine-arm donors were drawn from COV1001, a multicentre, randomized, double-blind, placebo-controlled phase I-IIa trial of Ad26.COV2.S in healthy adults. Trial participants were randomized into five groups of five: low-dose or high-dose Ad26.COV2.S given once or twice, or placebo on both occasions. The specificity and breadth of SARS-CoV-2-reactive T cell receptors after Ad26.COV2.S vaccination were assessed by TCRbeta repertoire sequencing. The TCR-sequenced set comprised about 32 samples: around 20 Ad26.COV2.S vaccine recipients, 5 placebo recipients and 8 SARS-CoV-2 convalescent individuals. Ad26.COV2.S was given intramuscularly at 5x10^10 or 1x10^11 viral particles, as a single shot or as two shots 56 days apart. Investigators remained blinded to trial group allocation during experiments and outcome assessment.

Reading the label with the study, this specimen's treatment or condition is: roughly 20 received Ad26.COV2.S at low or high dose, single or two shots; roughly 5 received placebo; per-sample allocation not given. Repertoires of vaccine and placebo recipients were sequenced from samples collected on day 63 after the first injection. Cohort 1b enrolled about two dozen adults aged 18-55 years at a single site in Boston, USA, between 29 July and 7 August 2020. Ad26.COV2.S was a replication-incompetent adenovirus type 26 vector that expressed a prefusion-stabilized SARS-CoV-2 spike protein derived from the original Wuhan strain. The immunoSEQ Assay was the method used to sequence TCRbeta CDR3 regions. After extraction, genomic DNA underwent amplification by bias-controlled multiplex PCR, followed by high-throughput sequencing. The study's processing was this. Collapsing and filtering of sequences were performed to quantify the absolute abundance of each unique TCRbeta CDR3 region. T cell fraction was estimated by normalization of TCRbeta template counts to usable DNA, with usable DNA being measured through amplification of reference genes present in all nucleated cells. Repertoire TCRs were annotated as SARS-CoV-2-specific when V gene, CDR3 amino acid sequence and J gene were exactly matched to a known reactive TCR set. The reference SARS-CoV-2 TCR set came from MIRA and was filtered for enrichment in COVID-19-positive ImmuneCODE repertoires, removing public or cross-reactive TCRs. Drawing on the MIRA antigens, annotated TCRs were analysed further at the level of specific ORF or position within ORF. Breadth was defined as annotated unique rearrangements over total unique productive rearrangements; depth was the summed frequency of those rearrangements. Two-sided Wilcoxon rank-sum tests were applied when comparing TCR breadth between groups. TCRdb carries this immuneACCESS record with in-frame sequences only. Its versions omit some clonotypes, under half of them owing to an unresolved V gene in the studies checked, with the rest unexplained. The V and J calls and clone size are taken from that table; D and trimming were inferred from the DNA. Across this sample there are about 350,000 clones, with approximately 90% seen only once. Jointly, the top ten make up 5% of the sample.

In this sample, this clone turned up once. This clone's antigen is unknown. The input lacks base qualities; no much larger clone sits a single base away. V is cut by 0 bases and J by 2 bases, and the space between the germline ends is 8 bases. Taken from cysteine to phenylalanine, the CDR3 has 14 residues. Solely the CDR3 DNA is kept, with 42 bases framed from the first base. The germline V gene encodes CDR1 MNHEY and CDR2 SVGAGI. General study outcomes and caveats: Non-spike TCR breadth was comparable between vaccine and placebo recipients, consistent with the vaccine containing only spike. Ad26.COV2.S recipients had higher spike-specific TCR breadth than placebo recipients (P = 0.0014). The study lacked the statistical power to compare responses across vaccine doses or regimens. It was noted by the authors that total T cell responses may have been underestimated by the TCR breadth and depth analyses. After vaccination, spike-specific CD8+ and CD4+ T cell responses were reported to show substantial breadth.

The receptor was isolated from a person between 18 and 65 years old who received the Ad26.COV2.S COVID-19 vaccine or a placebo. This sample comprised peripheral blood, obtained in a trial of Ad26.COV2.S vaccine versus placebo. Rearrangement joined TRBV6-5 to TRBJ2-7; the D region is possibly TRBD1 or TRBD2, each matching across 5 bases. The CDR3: CASSYSRGAYEQYF. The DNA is TGTGCCAGCAGTTACTCGAGAGGGGCCTACGAGCAGTACTTC.